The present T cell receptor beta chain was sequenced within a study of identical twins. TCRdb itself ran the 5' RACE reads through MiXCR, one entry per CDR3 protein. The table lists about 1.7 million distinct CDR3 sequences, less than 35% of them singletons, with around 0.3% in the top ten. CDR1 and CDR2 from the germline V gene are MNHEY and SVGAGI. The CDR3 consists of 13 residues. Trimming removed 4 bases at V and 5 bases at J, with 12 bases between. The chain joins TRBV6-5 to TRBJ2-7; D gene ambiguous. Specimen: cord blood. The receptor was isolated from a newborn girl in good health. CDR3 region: CASSWLASHEQYF. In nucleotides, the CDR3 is TGTGCCAGCAGTTGGTTAGCTTCCCACGAGCAGTACTTC.